A selection of T cell receptor beta chains follows, all from one sample in a study of T cell responses to AZD1222 COVID-19 vaccine. Libraries were prepared by immunoSEQ multiplex PCR; TCRdb keeps only in-frame clonotypes and omits some of them. The table records about 100,000 clones, around 90% of them present only once. The starting material was peripheral blood, obtained on day 0 of AZD1222 vaccination. These receptors were obtained from an adult in good health. The CDR3 runs from the conserved cysteine through the conserved F or W. Fields, in order: D gene, V gene, clone size, J gene, CDR3 protein, CDR3 DNA. D genes are given only for firm matches. A row's size may be missing; if present it is once, few, many or a size class.

NA,TRBV10-1,NA,TRBJ2-1,CASSELVAGDYNEQFF,TGCGCCAGCAGTGAGTTAGTTGCGGGCGACTACAATGAGCAGTTCTTC
TRBD1,TRBV5-1,once,TRBJ1-5,CASSLAGGHQPQHF,TGCGCCAGCAGCTTGGCAGGGGGTCATCAGCCCCAGCATTTT
TRBD2,TRBV6-5,NA,TRBJ2-1,CASSYTLAGGNNEQFF,TGTGCCAGCAGTTACACTCTAGCGGGAGGTAACAATGAGCAGTTCTTC
TRBD1,TRBV4-2,once,TRBJ2-7,CASSQDPVTGQGEQYF,TGTGCCAGCAGCCAAGATCCGGTGACAGGGCAAGGCGAGCAGTACTTC
NA,TRBV24-1,NA,TRBJ1-2,CATKPSRYYGYTF,TGTGCCACCAAGCCTAGTAGATACTATGGCTACACCTTC
TRBD1,TRBV5-5,NA,TRBJ2-6,CASSLLGQAGFVLTF,TGTGCCAGCAGCTTGTTGGGACAGGCTGGTTTCGTCCTGACTTTC
NA,TRBV28,NA,TRBJ1-1,CTTGGARNTEAFF,TGTACCACCGGGGGGGCGCGGAACACTGAAGCTTTCTTT
TRBD2,TRBV11-2,few,TRBJ2-2,CASTQGGDLAGAGELFF,TGTGCCAGCACCCAAGGAGGGGATTTAGCGGGAGCCGGGGAGCTGTTTTTT
TRBD2,TRBV7-8,NA,TRBJ2-3,CASSLVREWVDTQYF,TGTGCCAGCAGCTTAGTGCGGGAGTGGGTAGATACGCAGTATTTT
TRBD2,TRBV10-1,NA,TRBJ2-3,CASSEGLAASTDTQYF,TGCGCCAGCAGTGAGGGACTAGCGGCTAGCACAGATACGCAGTATTTT
NA,TRBV18,once,TRBJ1-2,CASSPQGDGYTF,TGTGCCAGCTCACCACAAGGGGATGGCTACACCTTC
NA,TRBV7-2,NA,TRBJ2-2,CASSQEWAGELFF,TGTGCCAGCAGCCAAGAGTGGGCCGGGGAGCTGTTTTTT
TRBD1,TRBV5-1,NA,TRBJ1-1,CASSSNPGTGSTEAFF,TGCGCCAGCAGCTCCAACCCCGGGACAGGGTCGACTGAAGCTTTCTTT
NA,TRBV4-1,NA,TRBJ1-3,CASSQERADPLSGNTIYF,TGCGCCAGCAGCCAAGAACGGGCGGACCCACTCTCTGGAAACACCATATATTTT
NA,TRBV28,NA,TRBJ1-6,CASRLPGFGNSPLHF,TGTGCCAGCAGACTACCAGGGTTTGGTAATTCACCCCTCCACTTT
NA,TRBV10-3,NA,TRBJ1-1,CAISDLNTEAFF,TGTGCCATCAGTGACCTAAACACTGAAGCTTTCTTT
TRBD2,TRBV3-1/TRBV3-2,NA,TRBJ2-1,CASSQLTSTGRNEQFF,TGTGCCAGCAGCCAGTTGACTAGCACGGGAAGGAATGAGCAGTTCTTC
NA,TRBV19,NA,TRBJ1-5,CASSKGVDQPQHF,TGTGCCAGTAGTAAGGGTGTAGATCAGCCCCAGCATTTT
NA,TRBV28,NA,TRBJ2-7,CASSLGALAFEQYF,TGTGCCAGCAGTTTGGGAGCTCTAGCGTTCGAGCAGTACTTC
NA,TRBV6-1,NA,TRBJ1-3,CASSEQGVGNTIYF,TGTGCCAGCAGTGAACAGGGTGTGGGAAACACCATATATTTT
NA,TRBV15,NA,TRBJ2-1,CATSRDISGEQFF,TGTGCCACCAGCAGAGATATTTCGGGTGAGCAGTTCTTC
NA,TRBV18,NA,TRBJ1-1,CASSPQRGNTEAFF,TGTGCCAGCTCACCACAGAGGGGGAACACTGAAGCTTTCTTT
TRBD2,TRBV18,once,TRBJ2-3,CASSPQEIAGGLRTDTQYF,TGTGCCAGCTCACCACAGGAAATAGCGGGAGGGCTCCGCACAGATACGCAGTATTTT
NA,TRBV7-9,NA,TRBJ2-3,CASRWTSDTQYF,TGTGCCAGCAGGTGGACTTCCGATACGCAGTATTTT
NA,TRBV19,once,TRBJ2-2,CASTHGQALGELFF,TGTGCCAGTACCCATGGGCAGGCGTTGGGAGAGCTGTTTTTT
TRBD1,TRBV6-5,NA,TRBJ2-5,CASRFGQAWETQYF,TGTGCCAGCAGATTTGGACAGGCTTGGGAGACCCAGTACTTC
NA,TRBV27,NA,TRBJ2-7,CASKGTFTLYEQYF,TGTGCCAGCAAGGGGACCTTTACACTATACGAGCAGTACTTC
TRBD2,TRBV18,NA,TRBJ2-7,CASSQGSGTAYEQYF,TGTGCCAGCTCACAAGGGAGCGGGACTGCCTACGAGCAGTACTTC
TRBD2,TRBV20-1,once,TRBJ2-1,CSASSGSRYNEQFF,TGCAGTGCTAGTAGCGGGAGTAGGTACAATGAGCAGTTCTTC
NA,TRBV12-1,once,TRBJ1-6,CASSRAKNSPLHF,TGTGCCAGCAGCCGGGCCAAAAATTCACCCCTCCACTTT
TRBD2,TRBV19,NA,TRBJ2-1,CASRGLAGAVGYNEQFF,TGTGCCAGTAGAGGACTAGCGGGAGCAGTAGGCTACAATGAGCAGTTCTTC